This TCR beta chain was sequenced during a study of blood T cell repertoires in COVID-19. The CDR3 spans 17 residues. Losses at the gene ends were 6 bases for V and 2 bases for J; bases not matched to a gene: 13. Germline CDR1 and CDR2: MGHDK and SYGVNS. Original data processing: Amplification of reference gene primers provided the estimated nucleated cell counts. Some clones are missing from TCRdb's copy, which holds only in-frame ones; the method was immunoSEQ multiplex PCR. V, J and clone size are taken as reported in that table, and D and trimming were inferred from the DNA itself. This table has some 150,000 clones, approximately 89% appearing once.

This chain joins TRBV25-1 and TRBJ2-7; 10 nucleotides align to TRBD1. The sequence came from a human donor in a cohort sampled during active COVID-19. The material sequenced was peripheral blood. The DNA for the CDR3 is TGTGCCAGCAGGGGGACAGGGGTCAAACTTGGTACCTACGAGCAGTACTTC. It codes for CASRGTGVKLGTYEQYF.